A single sample is the source of the 27 T cell receptor beta chains below, sequenced in a study of blood T cell repertoires in COVID-19. The assay was immunoSEQ multiplex PCR, and TCRdb's table has in-frame clones only and misses some. The sample holds 250,000 to 300,000 clones, 75% to 90% seen once. The sequencing input was peripheral blood. The source of these receptors is a woman aged 70-85 years with COVID-19, enrolled during active disease.

In DNA form, the CDR3 reads TGTGCCAGCAGTTACCCCGGGACAGGGCTTTCACCCCTCCACTTT. This codes for CASSYPGTGLSPLHF. The V and J genes are TRBV6-6 and TRBJ1-6; 9 bases fit TRBD1. Germline V CDR1 and CDR2: MNHNY, SVGAGI (reference sequence). The CDR3 is made up of 15 amino acids. V shed 2 bases and J 9 bases; nucleotides not matched to a gene: 5.

The CDR3 here is CAWGGRLISGANVLTF. DNA of the CDR3: TGTGCCTGGGGTGGCAGGCTGATATCTGGGGCCAACGTCCTGACTTTC. The rearrangement uses TRBV30 and TRBJ2-6; D not certain. Germline loops: CDR1 GTSNPN, CDR2 SVGIG (reference sequence). V dropped 5 bases and J dropped 1 base, with 15 bases sitting between them. The CDR3 runs 16 residues.

V gene TRBV5-8 combines with J gene TRBJ2-1, with D perhaps TRBD2 (6 bases). The V end was cut by 5 bases, the J end by 1 base, with 10 bases between. The CDR3 contains 14 residues. Germline lookup yields CDR1 SGHTS and CDR2 YDEGEE. The CDR3 loop reads CASSYSGSYNEQFF. In DNA, the CDR3 is TGTGCCAGCAGTTATAGCGGTTCCTACAATGAGCAGTTCTTC.

Here the CDR3 reads CASSRQGADYTF. For the CDR3, the DNA is TGTGCCAGCAGCCGACAGGGGGCGGATTACACCTTC. J is TRBJ1-2 and V is TRBV6-5; 10 nucleotides agree with TRBD1. The J segment lost 11 bases and the V segment lost 6 bases, leaving 6 bases of the junction unmatched. Germline values: CDR1 MNHEY, CDR2 SVGAGI. CDR3 length: 12 amino acids.

The V call is TRBV7-9, the J call TRBJ1-1; the match to TRBD1 covers 10 bases. Per the germline V gene, CDR1 is SEHNR and CDR2 is FQNEAQ (reference sequence). The CDR3 covers 14 residues. After removal of 5 bases from V and 3 bases from J, the junction contained 3 bases not matched to a gene. CDR3 in amino acids: CASSPTGGYTEAFF. Here the CDR3 DNA reads TGTGCCAGCAGCCCGACAGGGGGCTACACTGAAGCTTTCTTT. The full variable domain, rest sourced from reference TRBV7-9 and TRBJ1-1, is DTGVSQNPRHKITKRGQNVTFRCDPISEHNRLYWYRQTLGQGPEFLTYFQNEAQLEKSRLLSDRFSAERPKGSFSTLEIQRTEQGDSAMYLCASSPTGGYTEAFFGQGTRLTVV.

The chain has TRBV27 and TRBJ2-5; D is unclear. The V end lost 5 bases, the J end lost 7 bases, and 11 bases lay between the germline ends. The CDR3 covers 12 residues. CDR1 MNHEY and CDR2 SMNVEV come from the germline V gene (reference sequence). This CDR3 reads CASSPPYRTQYF. The CDR3 DNA is TGTGCCAGCAGTCCCCCCTATAGGACCCAGTACTTC.

This clone occurred a few times. The rearrangement links TRBV28 to TRBJ2-5; a possible D gene is TRBD2 (6 bases). V dropped 2 bases and J dropped 3 bases, with 16 bases sitting between them. Germline V gene data show CDR1 as MDHEN and CDR2 as SYDVKM. This CDR3 has 16 residues. CDR3 DNA: TGTGCCAGCAGTTTAGGAAGCGGAGGGGTAAAAGAGACCCAGTACTTC. It translates to CASSLGSGGVKETQYF.

The rearrangement links TRBV29-1 to TRBJ2-5, with D unclear. Germline CDR1 and CDR2: SQVTM and ANQGSEA. The CDR3 contains 13 residues. V was clipped by 2 bases and J by 2 bases, with 9 bases between them. The CDR3 sequence: CSVERGLQETQYF. The CDR3 DNA reads TGCAGCGTTGAAAGAGGTTTACAAGAGACCCAGTACTTC.

The V call is TRBV10-3, the J call TRBJ1-1; a possible D gene is TRBD1 (5 bases). Looked up from germline, CDR1 is ENHRY and CDR2 is SYGVKD. This CDR3 spans 14 amino acids. V shed 4 bases and J shed 5 bases, with 14 bases lying between them. The CDR3 DNA is TGTGCCATCAGTGGAAATACCCAGGGTACTGAAGCTTTCTTT. This sequence encodes CAISGNTQGTEAFF.

In the case of this clone: Other DNA sequences within the sample encode an identical CDR3. The rearrangement joins TRBV6-2 or TRBV6-3 to TRBJ2-3, with TRBD2 matching 13 bases. Germline V gene lookup returns CDR1 MNHEY and CDR2 SVGEGT. After removal of 2 bases from V and 4 bases from J, the junction contained 3 bases not matched to a gene. CDR3 length equals 16 residues. The CDR3 spells CASSYGGLAGADTQYF. Written as DNA, the CDR3 is TGTGCCAGCAGTTACGGCGGACTAGCGGGAGCAGATACGCAGTATTTT.

The CDR3 nucleotides read TGTGCCAGCAAACAGACTAACTATGGCTACACCTTC. Its protein is CASKQTNYGYTF. This sequence joins TRBV12-3 or TRBV12-4 and TRBJ1-2, with D unclear. Trimming cost V 7 bases and J 0 bases, with 6 bases left between them. CDR3 length equals 12 residues.

This clone was counted only a few times. The rearrangement links TRBV28 to TRBJ1-1, with 7 bases identical to TRBD1. CDR3 length: 15 residues. Germline CDR1 MDHEN, CDR2 SYDVKM. The trim removed 8 bases at V and 1 base at J, leaving 10 bases unmatched. CDR3 nucleotides: TGTGCCAGCTCCCCCCGACAGGGCTGGAACACTGAAGCTTTCTTT. Translation gives CASSPRQGWNTEAFF.

Only a few counts were recorded for this clone. V is TRBV28 and J is TRBJ2-1, with a tentative D call TRBD2 (5 bases). V lost 6 bases to trimming and J lost 6 bases, with 15 bases between them. The length of the CDR3 is 14 residues. Per the germline V gene, CDR1 is MDHEN and CDR2 is SYDVKM. As DNA, the CDR3 is TGTGCCAGCAGCATCGGAGGAGGATCCAATGAGCAGTTCTTC. Protein: CASSIGGGSNEQFF.

Details on this clone: One junction end does not reproduce the germline sequence, and a read error may be involved. The chain carries TRBV5-4 and TRBJ2-1; 16 nucleotides agree with TRBD2. The CDR3 has 15 residues. CDR1 is SGHNT and CDR2 is YYREEE in the germline V gene (reference sequence). As DNA, the CDR3 is TGTGCTAGCAGCTATGGGACTAGCGGGAGGGATGAGCAGTTCTTC. It specifies CASSYGTSGRDEQFF.

V is TRBV3-1 (or the pseudogene TRBV3-2) and J is TRBJ2-1; 8 bases are shared with TRBD1. Germline V CDR1 and CDR2: LGHDT, YNNKEL (reference sequence). V lost 4 bases, J lost 3 bases, and 14 bases stayed unmatched. This CDR3 spans 18 amino acids. This CDR3 is CASSRRTAGQEDYNEQFF. Here the CDR3 DNA reads TGTGCCAGCAGCCGAAGAACGGCGGGACAGGAAGACTACAATGAGCAGTTCTTC.

This clone was observed a few times. The V and J genes are TRBV3-1 (or the pseudogene TRBV3-2) and TRBJ1-1; D is perhaps TRBD1 (6 bases). Trimming stripped 4 bases from V and 0 bases from J, with 9 bases between. CDR1 and CDR2 (germline): LGHDT, YNNKEL (reference sequence). The CDR3 runs 14 residues. CDR3 amino acids: CASSLGTMNTEAFF. In DNA form, the CDR3 reads TGTGCCAGCAGCCTCGGGACAATGAACACTGAAGCTTTCTTT.

This chain joins TRBV28 and TRBJ2-7; the D gene is possibly TRBD2 (5 bases). The CDR3 length is 16 residues. Germline V gene data show CDR1 as MDHEN and CDR2 as SYDVKM. Trimming removed 2 bases from V and 3 bases from J, with 17 bases in between. DNA for the CDR3: TGTGCCAGCAGTTTAGGCCTTACCCGGGGTCACTACGAGCAGTACTTC. Amino acids: CASSLGLTRGHYEQYF.

The gene calls are TRBV7-6 and TRBJ2-7; 8 bases match TRBD1. This CDR3 contains 13 residues. Trimming removed 5 bases from V and 6 bases from J; junction bases left unmatched: 6. The germline V gene has CDR1 SGHVS and CDR2 FNYEAQ. The CDR3 loop reads CASSQDRDREQYF. In DNA, the CDR3 is TGTGCCAGCAGCCAGGACAGGGATCGCGAGCAGTACTTC.

The chain uses TRBV19 and TRBJ2-2; 11 bases agree with TRBD1. Trimming took 5 bases from V and 6 from J; bases not matched to a gene: 5. Germline loops: CDR1 LNHDA, CDR2 SQIVND (reference sequence). CDR3 length: 15 amino acids. The CDR3 sequence is CASSAPGQGAGELFF. The DNA of the CDR3 is TGTGCCAGTAGTGCTCCGGGACAGGGGGCCGGGGAGCTGTTTTTT. Full variable domain (remainder filled in from reference TRBV19 and TRBJ2-2): DGGITQSPKYLFRKEGQNVTLSCEQNLNHDAMYWYRQDPGQGLRLIYYSQIVNDFQKGDIAEGYSVSREKKESFPLTVTSAQKNPTAFYLCASSAPGQGAGELFFGEGSRLTVL.

The gene calls are TRBV3-1 (or the pseudogene TRBV3-2) and TRBJ2-3, with 10 positions matching TRBD2. Germline V CDR1 and CDR2: LGHDT, YNNKEL (reference sequence). V lost 4 bases and J lost 0; bases outside the gene matches: 16. The CDR3 spans 20 residues. The CDR3 region has the DNA TGTGCCAGCAGCCCCGGTTTTAGCGGGAGGTCCTTTGATAGCACAGATACGCAGTATTTT. It is translated as CASSPGFSGRSFDSTDTQYF.

The chain combines TRBV7-2 with TRBJ2-5, with 9 bases aligning to TRBD2. The germline gives CDR1 SGHTA, CDR2 FQGNSA. V was clipped by 1 base and J by 1 base; unmatched bases: 4. CDR3 size: 16 residues. CDR3 protein: CASSLVLAGPQETQYF. In nucleotides, the CDR3 is TGTGCCAGCAGCTTAGTGCTAGCGGGGCCCCAAGAGACCCAGTACTTC.

V usage is TRBV19 and J usage is TRBJ2-1, with TRBD2 matching 12 bases. The CDR3 runs to 16 residues. Germline assignment: CDR1 LNHDA and CDR2 SQIVND (reference sequence). The V gene end was trimmed by 5 bases and the J gene end by 4 bases; junction bases not matched to a gene: 6. CDR3 sequence: CASSLLAGGLYNEQFF. The CDR3 DNA reads TGTGCCAGTAGTCTTCTAGCGGGAGGGTTGTACAATGAGCAGTTCTTC.

The gene calls are TRBV11-3 and TRBJ2-3; TRBD2 matches at 7 bases. J was trimmed by 4 bases and V by 4 bases; bases with no gene match: 11. The CDR3 runs 16 residues. The germline CDR1 and CDR2 sequences are SGHNT and YENEEA. CDR3 amino acids: CASSSGLRGGADTQYF. The CDR3 nucleotides read TGTGCCAGCAGCTCGGGACTACGCGGGGGAGCAGATACGCAGTATTTT.

The gene calls are TRBV19 and TRBJ2-1; D might be TRBD1 (5 bases). V lost 1 base and J lost 4, with 14 bases in between. The V gene's germline CDR1 is LNHDA and CDR2 SQIVND (reference sequence). This CDR3 comprises 16 residues. The CDR3 here is CASSIATGQTYNEQFF. CDR3 DNA sequence: TGTGCCAGTAGTATAGCCACAGGCCAGACGTACAATGAGCAGTTCTTC.

The V call is TRBV24-1, the J call TRBJ2-1; D is undetermined. The CDR3 is made up of 16 amino acids. Deletions cut 4 bases from V and 2 bases from J, with 14 bases between. Germline CDR1 KGHDR, CDR2 SFDVKD. CDR3: CATSDLAGSTYNEQFF. CDR3 nucleotides: TGTGCCACCAGTGACCTGGCTGGCAGTACCTACAATGAGCAGTTCTTC.

The chain employs TRBV10-2 and TRBJ2-7; 12 nucleotides align to TRBD2. The CDR3 has 14 amino acids. The junction had 8 bases not matched to a gene; V was cut back by 10 bases and J by 4 bases. CDR1 WSHSY and CDR2 SAAADI come from the germline V gene. CDR3 DNA: TGCGCCACCGGATCCGGGACTAGCGGGTACGAGCAGTACTTC. Amino acid sequence: CATGSGTSGYEQYF.

The chain couples TRBV4-1 to TRBJ2-7; weak D call: TRBD1 (6 bases). Germline CDR1 MGHRA, CDR2 YSYEKL. V lost 0 bases and J lost 2, with 8 bases in between. The CDR3 extends over 14 amino acids. The CDR3 reads CASSQDRGPYEQYF. The CDR3 DNA reads as TGCGCCAGCAGCCAAGACAGGGGCCCCTACGAGCAGTACTTC.